Detailed here is one TCR beta chain. What it binds is not known. The PCR employed 60 Vbeta primers together with 13 Jbeta primers. The authors' processing: The count from a later analysis was about 80 million unique TCR beta chains, 9 million to 12 million of them shared. Using immunoSEQ multiplex PCR, the repertoire was profiled, and TCRdb retains in-frame clones only, with some absent. V, J and clone size were drawn from that table, and D and trimming were deduced from the DNA. This table holds about 200,000 clones, approximately 80% found once. The data derive from a study of cytomegalovirus exposure and HLA in healthy donors. Regarding the study as a whole: Several of the most significant clusters appeared, in a later analysis, to be linked to common viral pathogens. By HLA locus, TCR association rates varied in a later analysis, with DRB1 showing the most and HLA-C the fewest.

This clonotype originated in a man aged 40-50 years in good health and CMV-seronegative. The source material was PBMCs.

The chain's CDR3 is CAWSYGTNTEAFF. The CDR3 DNA sequence: TGTGCCTGGAGCTACGGGACTAACACTGAAGCTTTCTTT. The V call is TRBV30, the J call TRBJ1-1; a possible D gene is TRBD1 (5 bases). Germline CDR1 reads GTSNPN; CDR2 reads SVGIG (reference sequence). Trimming cost V 3 bases and J 2 bases, with 10 bases left between them. The CDR3 runs 13 residues. Full variable domain (missing parts from reference TRBV30 and TRBJ1-1): SQTIHQWPATLVQPVGSPLSLECTVEGTSNPNLYWYRQAAGRGLQLLFYSVGIGQISSEVPQNLSASRPQDRQFILSSKKLLLSDSGFYLCAWSYGTNTEAFFGQGTRLTVV.